This paragraph reports one TCR beta chain. TCRdb reprocessed the 5' RACE reads and reports one entry per CDR3 protein, with no DNA. Its clone listing holds about 300,000 distinct CDR3 sequences. The data belong to a study of monozygotic twins with inflammatory bowel disease. The CDR3 extends over 15 amino acids. This receptor was obtained from a human donor with ulcerative colitis or Crohn's disease, or a healthy co-twin of an affected twin (not recorded which). The gene calls are TRBV12-3 or TRBV12-4 and TRBJ2-7. The sample consisted of blood. CDR3 protein: CASSLTASGSYEQYF.